The 32 T cell receptor beta chains below come from one sample, sequenced in a study of cytomegalovirus exposure and HLA in healthy donors (dated by TCRdb to the late 2010s). Library generation was performed with the immunoSEQ multiplex PCR assay. For the multiplex PCR, a mixture combining 60 forward primers for TCR Vbeta segments and 13 reverse primers for TCR Jbeta segments was used. TCRdb limited this immuneACCESS table to in-frame rearrangements with V and J called. A share of clones is missing; checked studies link under half to unresolved V genes, and the rest is unexplained. The sample contains some 170,000 clones, roughly 80% of them found a single time. The ten largest clones take up roughly 4.4% of the sample. Material: PBMCs. The receptor source for this set is a woman aged 18-30 years in good health and CMV-seropositive.

This chain joins TRBV4-3 and TRBJ2-7; 11 bases are shared with TRBD1. The junction had 9 bases not matched to a gene; V was cut back by 6 bases and J by 5 bases. The CDR3 consists of 15 residues. CDR1 LGHNA and CDR2 YSLEER come from the germline V gene. CDR3 coding DNA: TGCGCCAGCAGTTTCGGGACAGGGGGTGTAAACGAGCAGTACTTC. The encoded protein is CASSFGTGGVNEQYF.

Only a few counts were recorded for this clone. The rearrangement joins TRBV7-2 to TRBJ2-1, with 7 bases identical to TRBD1. CDR1 and CDR2 from the germline V gene are SGHTA and FQGNSA. V lost 1 base, J lost 9 bases, and 3 bases stayed unmatched. This CDR3 region has 13 residues. The CDR3 coding sequence is TGTGCCAGCAGCTTAGAGTCAGGGGGTGAGCAGTTCTTC. As protein: CASSLESGGEQFF.

The chain recombines TRBV15 with TRBJ2-5, with 8 bases identical to TRBD1. The J call could be wrong; TRBJ2-7 is a better fit for the DNA end. From germline, CDR1 is LNHNV and CDR2 YYDKDF (reference sequence). The CDR3 loop spans 15 amino acids. The CDR3 DNA is TGTGCCACCAGCACTCATGTTCAGGGGGCCGGCGAGCAGTACTTC. It encodes CATSTHVQGAGEQYF.

This clone was counted between two and nine times. At one end, the junction sequence differs from germline, possibly due to a read error. The CDR3: CVSSDHQPYYLELSNEQFF. Written as DNA, the CDR3 is TGTGTCAGCAGTGACCACCAGCCCTACTATCTAGAACTGTCCAATGAGCAGTTCTTC. This chain connects TRBV2 to TRBJ2-1; the D is unclear. The germline gives CDR1 SNHLY, CDR2 FYNNEI. The CDR3 has 19 amino acids.

The chain has TRBV10-3 and TRBJ2-7; 10 bases fit TRBD1. CDR3 length equals 16 residues. The J segment lost 3 bases and the V segment lost 5 bases, leaving 10 bases of the junction unmatched. Germline V gives CDR1 ENHRY, CDR2 SYGVKD. DNA for the CDR3: TGTGCCATCAGTTCAATAACCGGGACAGGGGACTACGAGCAGTACTTC. Protein product: CAISSITGTGDYEQYF.

V gene TRBV11-2 combines with J gene TRBJ1-2; D ambiguous. There are 14 residues in the CDR3. CDR1 SGHAT and CDR2 FQNNGV come from the germline V gene. Trimming removed 5 bases at V and 6 bases at J, with 16 bases between. The CDR3 is CASSPLTLLDGYTF. CDR3 DNA: TGTGCCAGCAGCCCCCTGACTCTATTGGATGGCTACACCTTC.

This clone has more than one count but fewer than ten. The chain employs TRBV7-6 and TRBJ1-5; D remains ambiguous. Germline CDR1 SGHVS, CDR2 FNYEAQ. V dropped 2 bases and J dropped 9 bases, with 14 bases sitting between them. The CDR3 loop spans 14 amino acids. The CDR3 DNA sequence: TGTGCCAGCAGCTTATTAGGCCGGGGTCCGCCCCAGCATTTT. Translating gives CASSLLGRGPPQHF.

This chain links TRBV15 with TRBJ1-4, with TRBD1 identical over 9 bases. Germline V gene sequence: CDR1 LNHNV, CDR2 YYDKDF (reference sequence). The V segment lost 6 bases and the J segment 7 bases; nucleotides outside the gene matches: 9. The CDR3 sequence is 15 residues long. CDR3 DNA: TGTGCCACCAGAAAAACAGGGGGCGAAACTGAAAAACTGTTTTTT. Protein: CATRKTGGETEKLFF.

The chain couples TRBV7-3 to TRBJ2-1; D remains ambiguous. CDR3 length: 11 amino acids. Per germline, CDR1 SGHTA and CDR2 FQGTGA. V lost 8 bases to trimming and J lost 3 bases, with 5 bases between them. CDR3 sequence reads: CASASYNEQFF. As DNA, the CDR3 is TGTGCCAGCGCCAGCTACAATGAGCAGTTCTTC.

The V gene is TRBV30, the J gene TRBJ1-6; 7 nucleotides agree with TRBD1. The CDR3 is 15 residues long. V trimming: 2 bases; J trimming: 8 bases; junction bases outside the gene matches: 9. From germline, CDR1 is GTSNPN and CDR2 SVGIG (reference sequence). The CDR3 DNA sequence: TGTGCCTGGAGTCCGCCGGGACAGCGATATTCACCCCTCCACTTT. This gives the protein CAWSPPGQRYSPLHF. Full variable domain (remainder filled in from reference TRBV30 and TRBJ1-6): SQTIHQWPATLVQPVGSPLSLECTVEGTSNPNLYWYRQAAGRGLQLLFYSVGIGQISSEVPQNLSASRPQDRQFILSSKKLLLSDSGFYLCAWSPPGQRYSPLHFGNGTRLTVT.

The rearrangement links TRBV28 to TRBJ2-7; TRBD1 is a possible D gene (5 bases). Trimming took off 0 bases at V and 2 bases at J, with 8 bases between the two ends. CDR3 length equals 14 residues. Germline lookup yields CDR1 MDHEN and CDR2 SYDVKM. The CDR3: CASSLWDTTYEQYF. CDR3 nucleotides: TGTGCCAGCAGTTTATGGGACACAACCTACGAGCAGTACTTC. The entire variable domain, with the rest obtained from reference TRBV28 and TRBJ2-7, is as follows: DVKVTQSSRYLVKRTGEKVFLECVQDMDHENMFWYRQDPGLGLRLIYFSYDVKMKEKGDIPEGYSVSREKKERFSLILESASTNQTSMYLCASSLWDTTYEQYFGPGTRLTVT.

The genes are TRBV11-2 and TRBJ1-6; TRBD1 agrees at 8 bases. The V gene end was trimmed by 5 bases and the J gene end by 0 bases; junction bases not matched to a gene: 9. This CDR3 is built from 18 residues. CDR1 is SGHAT, CDR2 FQNNGV, per germline. This CDR3 is CASSPEPGGSSYNSPLHF. CDR3 sequence (DNA): TGTGCCAGCAGCCCCGAGCCAGGGGGCAGCTCCTATAATTCACCCCTCCACTTT.

This clone was found once. The chain couples TRBV28 to TRBJ1-4; TRBD1 agrees at 10 bases. In germline, CDR1 is MDHEN, CDR2 SYDVKM. The CDR3 runs to 15 residues. The V gene end was trimmed by 5 bases and the J gene end by 5 bases; junction bases not matched to a gene: 5. The CDR3, as DNA: TGTGCCAGCAGTCGACCGGGACAGGGGAATGAAAAACTGTTTTTT. This gives the protein CASSRPGQGNEKLFF.

The CDR3 spells CASTSGVPPGNTIYF. CDR3 DNA: TGTGCCAGTACTAGCGGGGTCCCCCCTGGAAACACCATATATTTT. The J gene is TRBJ1-3, the V gene TRBV19; D uncertain. Germline CDR1 reads LNHDA; CDR2 reads SQIVND (reference sequence). The CDR3 runs 15 residues. V gave up 7 bases and J gave up 2 bases, with 15 bases separating them.

This chain joins TRBV2 and TRBJ2-5, with D possibly matching TRBD1 (5 bases). V lost 1 base to trimming and J lost 5 bases, with 5 bases between them. There are 12 residues in the CDR3. Germline CDR1 reads SNHLY; CDR2 reads FYNNEI. The CDR3 DNA follows: TGTGCCAGCAGTGAAGAGGGGGAGACCCAGTACTTC. Its protein product is CASSEEGETQYF.

J is TRBJ2-7 and V is TRBV4-3; the match to TRBD1 covers 10 bases. The CDR3 is 14 residues long. The J segment lost 5 bases and the V segment lost 6 bases, leaving 7 bases of the junction unmatched. Germline loops: CDR1 LGHNA, CDR2 YSLEER. CDR3 nucleotides: TGCGCCAGCAGTCCCAGACAGGGGGCGAACGAGCAGTACTTC. It codes for CASSPRQGANEQYF.

The chain combines TRBV27 with TRBJ2-7, with 7 bases identical to TRBD1. V lost 6 bases, J lost 3 bases, and 5 bases stayed unmatched. The germline CDR1 and CDR2 sequences are MNHEY and SMNVEV (reference sequence). The CDR3 loop spans 13 amino acids. Written as DNA, the CDR3 is TGTGCCAGCAGCCGGGGACAGAGCTACGAGCAGTACTTC. Protein sequence: CASSRGQSYEQYF.

This clone was picked up a small number of times. The V and J genes are TRBV9 and TRBJ2-1, with 10 bases that match TRBD2. CDR3 length: 17 amino acids. Germline V lookup: CDR1 SGDLS, CDR2 YYNGEE. The ends lost 3 bases at V and 4 bases at J; junction bases unmatched: 10. CDR3 sequence (DNA): TGTGCCAGCAGCGCCCAACTTAGGACTAGCGGTTACAATGAGCAGTTCTTC. Its protein is CASSAQLRTSGYNEQFF.

This clone was seen more than once but under ten times. The chain recombines TRBV11-3 with TRBJ2-1; no clear D. This CDR3 is built from 15 residues. Trimming stripped 6 bases from V and 4 bases from J, with 16 bases between. Per germline, CDR1 SGHNT and CDR2 YENEEA. CDR3: CASRKGGDDYNEQFF. The CDR3 bases are TGTGCCAGCAGAAAAGGTGGAGACGATTACAATGAGCAGTTCTTC.

The chain couples TRBV27 to TRBJ1-2, with TRBD1 matching over 9 bases. CDR3 length: 14 residues. Germline CDR1 and CDR2: MNHEY and SMNVEV (reference sequence). V shed 6 bases, J shed 4 bases, and the junction held 6 bases outside the gene matches. In DNA form, the CDR3 reads TGTGCCAGCAGCGCGGGACAGGGATTCTATGGCTACACCTTC. It codes for CASSAGQGFYGYTF.

The V and J genes are TRBV19 and TRBJ1-6, with 9 bases aligning to TRBD1. The trim removed 5 bases at V and 5 bases at J, leaving 10 bases unmatched. This CDR3 is built from 17 residues. Germline V gene lookup returns CDR1 LNHDA and CDR2 SQIVND (reference sequence). CDR3 region: CASSLISGTGNNSPLHF. The CDR3 DNA sequence: TGTGCCAGTAGTCTAATTTCCGGGACAGGGAATAATTCACCCCTCCACTTT.

The V gene is TRBV19, the J gene TRBJ1-5, with D maybe TRBD1 (5 bases). The V end lost 2 bases, the J end lost 2 bases, and 13 bases lay between the germline ends. The germline CDR1 and CDR2 sequences are LNHDA and SQIVND (reference sequence). The CDR3 is made up of 16 amino acids. CDR3 sequence (DNA): TGTGCCAGTAGTATATCACAGGCCGAAGGCAATCAGCCCCAGCATTTT. This codes for CASSISQAEGNQPQHF. The full variable domain, completed using reference TRBV19 and TRBJ1-5, is DGGITQSPKYLFRKEGQNVTLSCEQNLNHDAMYWYRQDPGQGLRLIYYSQIVNDFQKGDIAEGYSVSREKKESFPLTVTSAQKNPTAFYLCASSISQAEGNQPQHFGDGTRLSIL.

V gene TRBV4-3 combines with J gene TRBJ2-3, with 9 bases identical to TRBD2. V lost 1 base, J lost 4 bases, and 12 bases stayed unmatched. The CDR3 loop spans 18 amino acids. Per the germline V gene, CDR1 is LGHNA and CDR2 is YSLEER. The CDR3 is CASSQGSGGFKGADTQYF. CDR3 nucleotide sequence: TGCGCCAGCAGCCAAGGTAGCGGGGGATTTAAGGGGGCAGATACGCAGTATTTT.

A few counts support this clone. The J gene is TRBJ2-3, the V gene TRBV6-5; 9 positions agree with TRBD2. The J segment lost 6 bases and the V segment lost 8 bases, leaving 12 bases of the junction unmatched. CDR3 length: 15 residues. In germline, CDR1 is MNHEY, CDR2 SVGAGI. The chain's CDR3 is CASRFAGGIGDTQYF. CDR3 in DNA: TGTGCCAGCCGCTTTGCGGGGGGGATTGGTGATACGCAGTATTTT.

Concerning this clone: The same CDR3 arises from other DNA sequences in this sample as well. The genes are TRBV27 and TRBJ1-1; D not certain. V was clipped by 10 bases and J by 1 base, with 10 bases between them. CDR1 is MNHEY, CDR2 SMNVEV, per germline (reference sequence). The CDR3 runs 12 residues. The CDR3 reads CATKSGNTEAFF. The CDR3 DNA reads as TGTGCCACCAAATCAGGGAACACTGAAGCTTTCTTT.

The chain combines TRBV14 with TRBJ1-1, with 7 bases identical to TRBD1. J was trimmed by 5 bases and V by 3 bases; bases with no gene match: 9. CDR1 and CDR2 from the germline V gene are SGHDN and FVKESK. This CDR3 is 15 amino acids long. CDR3 sequence reads: CASSHLTGYGTEAFF. DNA of the CDR3: TGTGCCAGCAGCCACCTGACAGGGTATGGTACTGAAGCTTTCTTT.

The gene calls are TRBV10-3 and TRBJ1-1; the match to TRBD1 covers 9 bases. Germline V CDR1 and CDR2: ENHRY, SYGVKD. CDR3 length equals 19 residues. The J segment lost 6 bases and the V segment lost 0 bases, leaving 17 bases of the junction unmatched. The CDR3 DNA follows: TGTGCCATCAGTGAGTCAATTGGGGTACAGGGGGCCCAAGGTGCTGAAGCTTTCTTT. This codes for CAISESIGVQGAQGAEAFF.

The V and J genes are TRBV19 and TRBJ1-5; a weak D match, TRBD1 (5 bases). Germline lookup yields CDR1 LNHDA and CDR2 SQIVND (reference sequence). V shed 7 bases and J shed 0 bases, with 19 bases lying between them. The CDR3 is 17 amino acids. For the CDR3, the DNA is TGTGCCAGTAAGAAGGACATCGGGGGTTATAGCAATCAGCCCCAGCATTTT. It translates to CASKKDIGGYSNQPQHF.

V usage is TRBV5-4 and J usage is TRBJ2-5; D ambiguous. CDR3 length: 13 amino acids. V gave up 7 bases and J gave up 2 bases, with 12 bases separating them. Germline CDR1 reads SGHNT; CDR2 reads YYREEE (reference sequence). CDR3 region: CASQRVEQETQYF. The CDR3 coding sequence is TGTGCCAGCCAACGGGTAGAACAAGAGACCCAGTACTTC.

This clone came up a few times. V gene TRBV21-1 combines with J gene TRBJ2-1; the tabulated D call, TRBD2, remains unverified against the DNA. TRBV21-1 is annotated as a pseudogene. The CDR3 loop spans 14 amino acids. The DNA for the CDR3 is TGTGCCAGCAAGAGGGGGGGAAGCTACAATGAGCAGTTCTTC. Its translation: CASKRGGSYNEQFF.

The gene calls are TRBV18 and TRBJ1-2; D is undetermined. The germline V gene encodes CDR1 KGHSH and CDR2 LQKENI. The V gene lost 3 bases and the J gene lost 1 base, with 18 bases spanning the gap. The CDR3 loop spans 17 amino acids. The CDR3 sequence is CASSPWRTQYINYGYTF. The CDR3 DNA reads TGTGCCAGCTCACCGTGGAGGACCCAGTACATTAACTATGGCTACACCTTC.

The chain employs TRBV27 and TRBJ1-2; TRBD1 might be the D (5 bases). Germline V gives CDR1 MNHEY, CDR2 SMNVEV (reference sequence). The CDR3 sequence is 13 residues long. The CDR3 DNA reads TGTGCGACCATGGGCCAGGGCGAGTATGGCTACACCTTC. Its translation is CATMGQGEYGYTF.